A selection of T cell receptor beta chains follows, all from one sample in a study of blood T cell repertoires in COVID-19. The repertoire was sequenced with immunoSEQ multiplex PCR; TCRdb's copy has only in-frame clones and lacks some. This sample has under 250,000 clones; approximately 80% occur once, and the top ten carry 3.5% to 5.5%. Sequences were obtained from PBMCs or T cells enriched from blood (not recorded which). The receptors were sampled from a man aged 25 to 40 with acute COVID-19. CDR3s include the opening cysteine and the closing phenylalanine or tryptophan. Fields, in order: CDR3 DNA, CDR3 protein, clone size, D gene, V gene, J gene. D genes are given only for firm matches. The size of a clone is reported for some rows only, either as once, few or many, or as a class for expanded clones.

cdr3_nt: TGCGCCAGCAGTGAGCGGGTTGCGAACTATGGCTACACCTTC; cdr3_aa: CASSERVANYGYTF; clone_size: -; d_call: -; v_call: TRBV10-2; j_call: TRBJ1-2
cdr3_nt: TGTGCCAGCAGCCAAAGCGGACGCACCTACAATGAGCAGTTCTTC; cdr3_aa: CASSQSGRTYNEQFF; clone_size: -; d_call: -; v_call: TRBV6-6; j_call: TRBJ2-1
cdr3_nt: TGTGCCAGCAGCCCCCAACGGGAGGGCCAGAACACTAACTATGGCTACACCTTC; cdr3_aa: CASSPQREGQNTNYGYTF; clone_size: -; d_call: -; v_call: TRBV5-4; j_call: TRBJ1-2
cdr3_nt: TGTGCCACCGGACAGGGACGGGTTCAGAGCTCCTATAATTCACCCCTCCACTTT; cdr3_aa: CATGQGRVQSSYNSPLHF; clone_size: few; d_call: TRBD1; v_call: TRBV10-3; j_call: TRBJ1-6
cdr3_nt: TGTGCCAGCTCCCAAACAGGGGCCGAGCAGTACTTC; cdr3_aa: CASSQTGAEQYF; clone_size: few; d_call: TRBD1; v_call: TRBV18; j_call: TRBJ2-7
cdr3_nt: TGTGCCAGCAGGGACACGAATTCACCCCTCCACTTT; cdr3_aa: CASRDTNSPLHF; clone_size: -; d_call: -; v_call: TRBV6-5; j_call: TRBJ1-6
cdr3_nt: TGTGCCAGCAGCGCCTCGGACAGGGGAGGTGGCTACACCTTC; cdr3_aa: CASSASDRGGGYTF; clone_size: -; d_call: TRBD1; v_call: TRBV5-5; j_call: TRBJ1-2
cdr3_nt: TGTGCCACCAGCCCACAGACCTTAGGGGGCCGAGGGAGTAATTCACCCCTCCACTTT; cdr3_aa: CATSPQTLGGRGSNSPLHF; clone_size: once; d_call: TRBD1; v_call: TRBV15; j_call: TRBJ1-6
cdr3_nt: TGTGCCAGCAGCTTAACTAGCGGGGGTCGCGATACGCAGTATTTT; cdr3_aa: CASSLTSGGRDTQYF; clone_size: -; d_call: TRBD2; v_call: TRBV7-2; j_call: TRBJ2-3
cdr3_nt: TGCGCCAGCAGTGGTAGCGGGGGGCCTCAGGAGACCCAGTACTTC; cdr3_aa: CASSGSGGPQETQYF; clone_size: -; d_call: TRBD2; v_call: TRBV5-1; j_call: TRBJ2-5
cdr3_nt: TGTGCCAGCAGTTTCTCCCGGGGGGGCCTTTACAATGAGCAGTTCTTC; cdr3_aa: CASSFSRGGLYNEQFF; clone_size: -; d_call: TRBD2; v_call: TRBV6-2/TRBV6-3; j_call: TRBJ2-1
cdr3_nt: TGTGCCAGTAGTAACAGGGCCCTCAGCAATCAGCCCCAGCATTTT; cdr3_aa: CASSNRALSNQPQHF; clone_size: -; d_call: -; v_call: TRBV19; j_call: TRBJ1-5
cdr3_nt: TGCGCCAGCAGCTTGGCCGGGACTGACTACAATGAGCAGTTCTTC; cdr3_aa: CASSLAGTDYNEQFF; clone_size: -; d_call: -; v_call: TRBV5-1; j_call: TRBJ2-1
cdr3_nt: TGTGCCAGCATTGGTCCACTAAACACTGAAGCTTTCTTT; cdr3_aa: CASIGPLNTEAFF; clone_size: -; d_call: -; v_call: TRBV28; j_call: TRBJ1-1
cdr3_nt: TGTGCCAGCAGTGAACTAGCGGGGGAAGGATGGGAGACCCAGTACTTC; cdr3_aa: CASSELAGEGWETQYF; clone_size: -; d_call: TRBD2; v_call: TRBV6-4; j_call: TRBJ2-5
cdr3_nt: TGTGCCAGCAGTACCACCGGGACAGGGGGCACAGATACGCAGTATTTT; cdr3_aa: CASSTTGTGGTDTQYF; clone_size: -; d_call: TRBD1; v_call: TRBV27; j_call: TRBJ2-3
cdr3_nt: TGTGCCAGCAGCGTAGTATCAGGGGCGAATGAGCAGTTCTTC; cdr3_aa: CASSVVSGANEQFF; clone_size: -; d_call: -; v_call: TRBV9; j_call: TRBJ2-1
cdr3_nt: TGTGCCAGCAGCTCCCGAACCATAGCGGGGGGCCTGGCAGATACGCAGTATTTT; cdr3_aa: CASSSRTIAGGLADTQYF; clone_size: -; d_call: TRBD2; v_call: TRBV7-2; j_call: TRBJ2-3
cdr3_nt: TGCGCCAGCAGCGCCAAGACAGGGCCCGACGGAAAACTGTTTTTT; cdr3_aa: CASSAKTGPDGKLFF; clone_size: -; d_call: TRBD1; v_call: TRBV5-1; j_call: TRBJ1-4
cdr3_nt: TGTGCCAGCAGCAGGGGGCGCGAGCAGTACTTC; cdr3_aa: CASSRGREQYF; clone_size: -; d_call: TRBD1; v_call: TRBV5-5; j_call: TRBJ2-7
cdr3_nt: TGCGCCAGCAGTCAGACAGGGCTTAGCAATCAGCCCCAGCATTTT; cdr3_aa: CASSQTGLSNQPQHF; clone_size: -; d_call: TRBD1; v_call: TRBV5-1; j_call: TRBJ1-5
cdr3_nt: TGCGCCAGCAGTGAGTCGTCGGGTATGAACACTGAAGCTTTCTTT; cdr3_aa: CASSESSGMNTEAFF; clone_size: -; d_call: -; v_call: TRBV10-1; j_call: TRBJ1-1
cdr3_nt: TGTGCCACCAGTATCGGACAGGGGAATAACTATGGCTACACCTTC; cdr3_aa: CATSIGQGNNYGYTF; clone_size: once; d_call: TRBD1; v_call: TRBV24-1; j_call: TRBJ1-2
cdr3_nt: TGTGCCAGCAGTTACGACAGGGTCGCAGATACGCAGTATTTT; cdr3_aa: CASSYDRVADTQYF; clone_size: -; d_call: TRBD1; v_call: TRBV6-5; j_call: TRBJ2-3
cdr3_nt: TGTGCCAGTCGAGGACCGCTCAGGGGGGAGACCCAGTACTTC; cdr3_aa: CASRGPLRGETQYF; clone_size: few; d_call: TRBD1; v_call: TRBV28; j_call: TRBJ2-5
cdr3_nt: TGTGCTAGTGGTGCGGGACAGGGGTTTAGCGAGGATACGCAGTATTTT; cdr3_aa: CASGAGQGFSEDTQYF; clone_size: once; d_call: TRBD1; v_call: TRBV12-5; j_call: TRBJ2-3
cdr3_nt: TGTGCCAGCAGTATGAGGGAGATCTCCTACGAGCAGTACTTC; cdr3_aa: CASSMREISYEQYF; clone_size: -; d_call: -; v_call: TRBV19; j_call: TRBJ2-7
cdr3_nt: TGCGCCAGCAGCTATCGACAGGGTTCTAATGAAAAACTGTTTTTT; cdr3_aa: CASSYRQGSNEKLFF; clone_size: -; d_call: TRBD1; v_call: TRBV5-1; j_call: TRBJ1-4
cdr3_nt: TGTGCCAGCAGCCAAGAAAGGGGCCTCAGGCGGGGGGGGACCTACGAGCAGTACTTC; cdr3_aa: CASSQERGLRRGGTYEQYF; clone_size: -; d_call: TRBD2; v_call: TRBV14; j_call: TRBJ2-7
cdr3_nt: TGTGCCAGCAGCATTGATAGCGGGGGGACCAATGAGCAGTTCTTC; cdr3_aa: CASSIDSGGTNEQFF; clone_size: -; d_call: TRBD2; v_call: TRBV7-7; j_call: TRBJ2-1
cdr3_nt: TGCAGTGCTGGACAGGGTTATGAAGCTTTCTTT; cdr3_aa: CSAGQGYEAFF; clone_size: -; d_call: TRBD1; v_call: TRBV20-1; j_call: TRBJ1-1
cdr3_nt: TGCGCCAGCAGCTTGTGGCCCTCTGGAAACACCATATATTTT; cdr3_aa: CASSLWPSGNTIYF; clone_size: few; d_call: -; v_call: TRBV5-1; j_call: TRBJ1-3
cdr3_nt: TGTGCCAGCAGGACACAGGGGGAGGCTTTCTTT; cdr3_aa: CASRTQGEAFF; clone_size: -; d_call: TRBD1; v_call: TRBV12-3/TRBV12-4; j_call: TRBJ1-1
cdr3_nt: TGCGCCAGCAGCCAAGGAGCGGGAGTAAACACCGGGGAGCTGTTTTTT; cdr3_aa: CASSQGAGVNTGELFF; clone_size: -; d_call: TRBD2; v_call: TRBV4-1; j_call: TRBJ2-2
cdr3_nt: TGTGCCAGCAGCTCGATTCAGGGGGGCACTGAAGCTTTCTTT; cdr3_aa: CASSSIQGGTEAFF; clone_size: -; d_call: TRBD1; v_call: TRBV5-6; j_call: TRBJ1-1
cdr3_nt: TGTGCCAGCAGCGTAGAGGGACAGGGGTTCAACGAGCAGTACTTC; cdr3_aa: CASSVEGQGFNEQYF; clone_size: -; d_call: TRBD1; v_call: TRBV9; j_call: TRBJ2-7
cdr3_nt: TGTGCCAGCAGCTTGGGGGGGACTAGATCGGAGACCCAGTACTTC; cdr3_aa: CASSLGGTRSETQYF; clone_size: -; d_call: TRBD2; v_call: TRBV7-3; j_call: TRBJ2-5
cdr3_nt: TGTGCCTGGAACAGGGGGCCCGGCGCCGATGAGCAGTTCTTC; cdr3_aa: CAWNRGPGADEQFF; clone_size: -; d_call: TRBD1; v_call: TRBV30; j_call: TRBJ2-1
cdr3_nt: TGTGCCAGCAGTGAAGGTCAGTCTTACAATGAGCAGTTCTTC; cdr3_aa: CASSEGQSYNEQFF; clone_size: once; d_call: -; v_call: TRBV6-1; j_call: TRBJ2-1
cdr3_nt: TGTGCCAGCAGACACCTCCCCGGGGAGCTGTTTTTT; cdr3_aa: CASRHLPGELFF; clone_size: -; d_call: -; v_call: TRBV12-1; j_call: TRBJ2-2
cdr3_nt: TGTGCCAGCAGCTTAAGGGACAGTATCTTAGAGCAGTACTTC; cdr3_aa: CASSLRDSILEQYF; clone_size: -; d_call: TRBD1; v_call: TRBV5-5; j_call: TRBJ2-7
cdr3_nt: TGTGCCAGTAGTATTGACAGGGGATTATACGAGCAGTACTTC; cdr3_aa: CASSIDRGLYEQYF; clone_size: few; d_call: TRBD1; v_call: TRBV19; j_call: TRBJ2-7
cdr3_nt: TGTGCCAGCAGTAAGAGACAGGGGAGTGGCTACGAGCAGTACTTC; cdr3_aa: CASSKRQGSGYEQYF; clone_size: -; d_call: TRBD1; v_call: TRBV6-2/TRBV6-3; j_call: TRBJ2-7
cdr3_nt: TGCGCCAGCAGCTTGGGCGGTGGTTCCGAGACCCAGTACTTC; cdr3_aa: CASSLGGGSETQYF; clone_size: -; d_call: -; v_call: TRBV5-1; j_call: TRBJ2-5
cdr3_nt: TGTGCCGCGGTCCTACCGGGACAGGGTTTTCACCAGCCCCAGCATTTT; cdr3_aa: CAAVLPGQGFHQPQHF; clone_size: -; d_call: TRBD1; v_call: TRBV24-1; j_call: TRBJ1-5
cdr3_nt: TGTGCCAGTAGTCCAGAGTTCGGGGGGGCGGCTCAGCCCCAGCATTTT; cdr3_aa: CASSPEFGGAAQPQHF; clone_size: -; d_call: -; v_call: TRBV19; j_call: TRBJ1-5
cdr3_nt: TGTGCCAGCAGACTCCGGGAGAACAATGAGCAGTTCTTC; cdr3_aa: CASRLRENNEQFF; clone_size: -; d_call: -; v_call: TRBV4-2; j_call: TRBJ2-1
cdr3_nt: TGTGCCAGCAGTCCCCGGACAGGTGGAAACACCATATATTTT; cdr3_aa: CASSPRTGGNTIYF; clone_size: -; d_call: TRBD1; v_call: TRBV28; j_call: TRBJ1-3
cdr3_nt: TGTGCCATCGGCCAACAGGGCGGTGGCTACACCTTC; cdr3_aa: CAIGQQGGGYTF; clone_size: -; d_call: -; v_call: TRBV10-3; j_call: TRBJ1-2
cdr3_nt: TGTGCCAGTATCCCGGACGGGAACGAGCAGTACTTC; cdr3_aa: CASIPDGNEQYF; clone_size: few; d_call: -; v_call: TRBV19; j_call: TRBJ2-7
cdr3_nt: TGTGCCATCAGTGAAAGGACAGCCGTAATGTACTTC; cdr3_aa: CAISERTAVMYF; clone_size: -; d_call: -; v_call: TRBV10-3; j_call: TRBJ2-7
cdr3_nt: TGCGCCAGCAGCATCCCGGGGAAGTCCTACGAGCAGTACTTC; cdr3_aa: CASSIPGKSYEQYF; clone_size: -; d_call: -; v_call: TRBV4-1; j_call: TRBJ2-7
cdr3_nt: TGTGCCAGCAGTAAGCCGGGACAGAAGGGTACGCAGTATTTT; cdr3_aa: CASSKPGQKGTQYF; clone_size: -; d_call: TRBD1; v_call: TRBV6-5; j_call: TRBJ2-3
cdr3_nt: TGCGCCAGCAGCTTGGAGGGGGCGGTTTCGGCTTCACCCCTCCACTTT; cdr3_aa: CASSLEGAVSASPLHF; clone_size: -; d_call: TRBD1; v_call: TRBV5-1; j_call: TRBJ1-6
cdr3_nt: TGTGCCAGCAGTTTAACTAGGGGGGGGGAAAAACTGTTTTTT; cdr3_aa: CASSLTRGGEKLFF; clone_size: -; d_call: -; v_call: TRBV27; j_call: TRBJ1-4
cdr3_nt: TGTGCCAGCAGTTTATCCCCGGGACAGTTCAGCACAGATACGCAGTATTTT; cdr3_aa: CASSLSPGQFSTDTQYF; clone_size: -; d_call: TRBD1; v_call: TRBV27; j_call: TRBJ2-3
cdr3_nt: TGTGCCAGCAGCTCCCTACCTAGCGGGGGGCCCAATGAGCAGTTCTTC; cdr3_aa: CASSSLPSGGPNEQFF; clone_size: -; d_call: TRBD2; v_call: TRBV7-3; j_call: TRBJ2-1
cdr3_nt: TGTGCCAGCAGCCTCCGGACTAGCGGGGGGTACAATGAGCAGTTCTTC; cdr3_aa: CASSLRTSGGYNEQFF; clone_size: -; d_call: TRBD2; v_call: TRBV27; j_call: TRBJ2-1